This T cell receptor beta chain was obtained from a study of blood T cell repertoires in COVID-19. Study-level background: The United States, Italy and Spain supplied acute and convalescent COVID-19 samples. From T cells, B-cell-depleted T cells, or PBMCs came the material, which was cDNA or gDNA.

The CDR3 is 15 amino acids. The germline V gene has CDR1 SGHTA and CDR2 FQGNSA. The J segment lost 7 bases and the V segment lost 1 base, leaving 7 bases of the junction unmatched. Authors' analysis steps: Scientists estimated how many nucleated cells there were by amplifying reference gene primers. Assay: immunoSEQ multiplex PCR; the TCRdb copy retains only in-frame clones and omits some. V and J calls and clone size follow that table, whereas D and trimming were derived from the DNA. The sample records approximately 290,000 clones, over 75% being singletons. Sequencing was performed on peripheral blood. This chain joins TRBV7-2 and TRBJ1-5; 7 bases agree with TRBD1. The clonotype originates from a woman aged 60-70 years with acute or convalescent COVID-19. The CDR3 bases are TGTGCCAGCAGCTTAGTTACGACAGGGAGCCAGCCCCAGCATTTT. Protein product: CASSLVTTGSQPQHF.